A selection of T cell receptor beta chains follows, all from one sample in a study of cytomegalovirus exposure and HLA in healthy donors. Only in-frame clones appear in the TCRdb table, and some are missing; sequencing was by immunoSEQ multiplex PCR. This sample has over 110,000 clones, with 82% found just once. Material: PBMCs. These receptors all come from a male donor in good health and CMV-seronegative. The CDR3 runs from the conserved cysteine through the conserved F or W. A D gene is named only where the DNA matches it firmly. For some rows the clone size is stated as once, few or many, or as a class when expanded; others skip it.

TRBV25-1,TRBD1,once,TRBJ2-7,TGTGCCAGCACGGGACAGAACTACGAGCAGTACTTC,CASTGQNYEQYF
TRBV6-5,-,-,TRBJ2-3,TGTGCCAGCAGTCTACTTGGTCCGACAGATACGCAGTATTTT,CASSLLGPTDTQYF
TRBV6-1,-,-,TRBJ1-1,TGTGCCAGCAGGCCGGGCCTCGGGGCTGAAGCTTTCTTT,CASRPGLGAEAFF
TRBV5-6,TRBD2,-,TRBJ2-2,TGTGCCTACGGACGGACTAGCGGGAAAGGTTTAGCCGGGGAGCTGTTTTTT,CAYGRTSGKGLAGELFF
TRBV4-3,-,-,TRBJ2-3,TGCGCCAGCAGCCAAGTCCTTGGGGAGTTCCAAACAGATACGCAGTATTTT,CASSQVLGEFQTDTQYF
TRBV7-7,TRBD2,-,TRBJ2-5,TGTGCTAGCAGCTTCCTAGCGGGAGGATGGGGCGATGAGACCCAGTACTTC,CASSFLAGGWGDETQYF
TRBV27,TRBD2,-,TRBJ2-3,TGTGCCAGCAGTTTAAGTAGCGGGAGATTGAATACGCAGTATTTT,CASSLSSGRLNTQYF
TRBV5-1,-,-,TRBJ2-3,TGCGCCAGCATGGCCAGTTTCACAGATACGCAGTATTTT,CASMASFTDTQYF
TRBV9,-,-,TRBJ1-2,TGTGCCAGCACCGGACAGATCTCCTATGGCTACACCTTC,CASTGQISYGYTF
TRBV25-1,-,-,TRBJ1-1,TGTGCCAGCACCGGGGGCACTGAAGCTTTCTTT,CASTGGTEAFF
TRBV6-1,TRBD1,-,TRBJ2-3,TGTGCCAGCAGGCGGACAGGGGTGGAAGATACGCAGTATTTT,CASRRTGVEDTQYF
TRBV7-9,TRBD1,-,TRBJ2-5,TGTGCCAGCAGCTCCCGGGACAGGGGGCAAGAGACCCAGTACTTC,CASSSRDRGQETQYF
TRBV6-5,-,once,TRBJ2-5,TGTGCCAGCAACCGCCATGGGGCGGAGACCCAGTACTTC,CASNRHGAETQYF
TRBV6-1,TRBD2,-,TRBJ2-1,TGTGCCAGCAGTGGCCAAGCGGGGGGGTCCTACAATGAGCAGTTCTTC,CASSGQAGGSYNEQFF
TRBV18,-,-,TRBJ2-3,TGTGCCAGCTCACCACTAACAACAGGCACCACAGATACGCAGTATTTT,CASSPLTTGTTDTQYF
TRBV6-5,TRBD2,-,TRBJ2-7,TGTGCCAGCAGTTACGCGACGGGAGGAGACGAGCAGTACTTC,CASSYATGGDEQYF
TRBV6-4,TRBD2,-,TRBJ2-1,TGTGCCAGCAGCCTTAGCGGGAGTAACTACAATGAGCAGTTCTTC,CASSLSGSNYNEQFF
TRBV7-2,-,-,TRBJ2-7,TGTGCCAGCAGCTTACACCGGGATTACTACGAGCAGTACTTC,CASSLHRDYYEQYF
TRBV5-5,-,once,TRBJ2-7,TGTGCCAGCAGCTTGGTGAGCACCTACGAGCAGTACTTC,CASSLVSTYEQYF
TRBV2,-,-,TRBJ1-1,TGTGCCAGCAGTCCGGTAACACAGGGCACTGAAGCTTTCTTT,CASSPVTQGTEAFF
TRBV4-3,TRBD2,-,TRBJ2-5,TGCGCCAGCAGCCCCCGTCCGGGACTAGCGACAGAGACCCAGTACTTC,CASSPRPGLATETQYF
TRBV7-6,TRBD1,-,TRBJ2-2,TGTGCCAGCAGCTTCCCCCGAGGACAGGGAGACACCGGGGAGCTGTTTTTT,CASSFPRGQGDTGELFF
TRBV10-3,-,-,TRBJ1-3,TGTGCCATCAGTGGAGGCAGTGTACACACCATATATTTT,CAISGGSVHTIYF
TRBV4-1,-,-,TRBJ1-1,TGCGCCAGCAGCCAAGGTCACAGGGAAACGACTGAAGCTTTCTTT,CASSQGHRETTEAFF
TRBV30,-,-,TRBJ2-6,TGTGCCTGGAGTGCGACAGGGACTTTAGGGGCCAACGTCCTGACTTTC,CAWSATGTLGANVLTF
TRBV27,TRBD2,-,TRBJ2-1,TGTGCCAGCAGTTTTAGCGGGAGCTCCTACAATGAGCAGTTCTTC,CASSFSGSSYNEQFF
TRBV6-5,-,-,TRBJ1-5,TGTGCCAGCAGCCACGGCGGCGAGCCCCAGCATTTT,CASSHGGEPQHF
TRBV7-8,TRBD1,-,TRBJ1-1,TGTGCCAGCAGCTTAGCGCTAGACAGGGCAGGTGAAGCTTTCTTT,CASSLALDRAGEAFF
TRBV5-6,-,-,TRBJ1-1,TGTGCCAGCAGCCCCCAAGGGGAAGGGGTATATACTGAAGCTTTCTTT,CASSPQGEGVYTEAFF
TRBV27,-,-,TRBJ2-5,TGTGCCAGCAGTTTAATAGGGGCGATGGGGCAAGAGACCCAGTACTTC,CASSLIGAMGQETQYF
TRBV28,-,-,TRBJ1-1,TGTGCCAGCAGACCCGGACGGGGTGAAGCTTTCTTT,CASRPGRGEAFF
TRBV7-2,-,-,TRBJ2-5,TGTGCCAGCAGCTCCGGGCCCCAAAGGGGCGAGACCCAGTACTTC,CASSSGPQRGETQYF
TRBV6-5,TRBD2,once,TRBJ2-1,TGTGCCAGCAGTTACTCTCCGGGAGGCTCCTACAATGAGCAGTTCTTC,CASSYSPGGSYNEQFF
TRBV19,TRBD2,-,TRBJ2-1,TGTGCCAGTAACCAAACACCGGGACTAGCCGGGGATGAGCAGTTCTTC,CASNQTPGLAGDEQFF
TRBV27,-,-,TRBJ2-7,TGTGCCAGCAGTTTATACAGGGAAGGCGAGCAGTACTTC,CASSLYREGEQYF
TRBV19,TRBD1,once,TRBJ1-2,TGTGCCAGTAGCCCCCTTGGGGACAGGGGGAGTGGCTACACCTTC,CASSPLGDRGSGYTF
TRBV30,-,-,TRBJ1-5,TGTGCCTGGAGTGTATCCCCCGGGAGTCCCCAGCATTTT,CAWSVSPGSPQHF
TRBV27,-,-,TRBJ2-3,TGTGCCAGCAACATCCTAACCGGACGCCCAGGGGCCACAGATACGCAGTATTTT,CASNILTGRPGATDTQYF
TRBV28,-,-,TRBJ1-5,TGTGCCAGCAGTTTATGGACAGGTGGAAATCAGCCCCAGCATTTT,CASSLWTGGNQPQHF
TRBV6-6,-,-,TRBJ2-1,TGTGCCAGCAGCCTAAGTTCGCTACCCTACAATGAGCAGTTCTTC,CASSLSSLPYNEQFF
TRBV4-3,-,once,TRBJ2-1,TGCGCCAGCAGCCAACAATCCCTCGGGGATAACAATGAGCAGTTCTTC,CASSQQSLGDNNEQFF
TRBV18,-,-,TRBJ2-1,TGTGCCAGCTCACCCCCGGCCAGGGCCCCTGAGCAGTTCTTC,CASSPPARAPEQFF
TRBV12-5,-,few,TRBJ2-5,TGTGCTAGTGGTTTGAGTCCGGGTGGAGAGACCCAGTACTTC,CASGLSPGGETQYF
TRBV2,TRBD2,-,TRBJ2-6,TGTGCCAGCAGCCCGGTCCTGACTAGCCTCGTTGGGGCCAACGTCCTGACTTTC,CASSPVLTSLVGANVLTF
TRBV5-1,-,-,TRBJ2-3,TGCGCCACCGGGATCGAGTACACAGATACGCAGTATTTT,CATGIEYTDTQYF
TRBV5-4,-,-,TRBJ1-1,TGTGCCAGCAGCTTGTATCGACACAAGAACACTGAAGCTTTCTTT,CASSLYRHKNTEAFF
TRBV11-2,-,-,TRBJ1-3,TGTGCCATCTCTGGAGGGTTCTCTGGAAACACCATATATTTT,CAISGGFSGNTIYF